This TCR beta chain was sequenced during a study of T cells in Graves' hyperthyroidism and ophthalmopathy. On the study more broadly: The initial diagnosis was the point when peripheral blood was collected, ahead of any treatment.

Researchers barred patients who had uncontrolled infection, other autoimmune disease, pregnancy or lactation. Germline CDR1 reads SGHRS; CDR2 reads YFSETQ. The CDR3 is 15 amino acids. V was shortened by 4 bases and J by 0 bases, with 10 bases between the two germline ends. As regards this clonotype: The antigen is not known.

Study-wide points: Among thyroid clonotypes expanded above 0.001, most also appeared in blood. Progression to ophthalmopathy was predicted a median of 6.5 months early.

RNA transcripts served as the template for amplifying TCR beta CDR3 regions. The TCR CDR3 first-round RT-PCR relied on the HTBI primer set. TCRdb analysed the multiplex PCR reads with MiXCR anew, one entry per CDR3 protein. The repertoire holds about 720,000 distinct CDR3 sequences, 18% seen once, with approximately 15% in the top ten. Sequencing used blood. The chain uses TRBV5-1 and TRBJ2-2; a weak D match, TRBD1 (5 bases). The clonotype comes from a woman aged 50 to 60 with Graves' hyperthyroidism that later progressed to Graves' ophthalmopathy. The CDR3 region has the DNA TGCGCCAGCAGCGTGTCGACAGCGAACACCGGGGAGCTGTTTTTT. It yields the protein CASSVSTANTGELFF.